The 30 T cell receptor beta chains in this list originate from one sample, sequenced in a study of CD8 T cells in Susac syndrome. RNA in amounts of roughly 0.5 to 1 ug was reverse transcribed with random hexamers. MiXCR, run by TCRdb on the immunoSEQ multiplex PCR reads, gives a single entry per CDR3 protein. The sample lists 400,000 or so distinct CDR3 sequences, approximately 85% occurring once. The sample taken for sequencing was CD8+ T cells from PBMCs. These TCRs come from a human donor with multiple sclerosis.

V gene TRBV6-5 combines with J gene TRBJ1-2; the D is unclear. From germline, CDR1 is MNHEY and CDR2 SVGAGI. CDR3 size: 14 residues. V lost 0 bases and J lost 7, with 12 bases in between. CDR3 sequence reads: CASSYSRTRSGYTF. Here the CDR3 DNA reads TGTGCCAGCAGTTACTCGAGAACGCGGAGTGGCTACACCTTC.

The chain uses TRBV3-1 and TRBJ1-2; 7 nucleotides line up with TRBD1. This CDR3 is 16 amino acids long. Germline trimming cut 4 bases from V and 8 bases from J; bases unmatched to any gene: 16. The germline V gene encodes CDR1 LGHDT and CDR2 YNNKEL (reference sequence). The CDR3 here is CASSLSSGTVIDGYTF. CDR3 DNA: TGTGCCAGCAGCCTTAGCTCCGGGACAGTAATTGACGGCTACACCTTC.

V and J are TRBV30 and TRBJ2-1; D assignment may be TRBD1 or TRBD2 (5 bases each). V was pared by 3 bases and J by 4 bases, with 19 bases between. The CDR3 is 16 residues long. Germline lookup yields CDR1 GTSNPN and CDR2 SVGIG (reference sequence). In DNA form, the CDR3 reads TGTGCCTGGAGGGAACTGATCGGGGCCACTTACAATGAGCAGTTCTTC. Its translation is CAWRELIGATYNEQFF. Using reference TRBV30 and TRBJ2-1 for the parts outside the CDR3, the full variable domain is SQTIHQWPATLVQPVGSPLSLECTVEGTSNPNLYWYRQAAGRGLQLLFYSVGIGQISSEVPQNLSASRPQDRQFILSSKKLLLSDSGFYLCAWRELIGATYNEQFFGPGTRLTVL.

The chain is built from TRBV2 and TRBJ2-1; D is uncertain. This CDR3 is built from 14 residues. Germline lookup yields CDR1 SNHLY and CDR2 FYNNEI. V was cut by 11 bases and J by 3 bases, with 17 bases left in between. The CDR3 loop reads CAGTEGGGYNEQFF. CDR3 bases: TGTGCCGGCACCGAAGGCGGCGGCTACAATGAGCAGTTCTTC.

This clonotype came up once. The chain joins TRBV4-1 to TRBJ1-1, with D maybe TRBD1 (5 bases). Deletions cut 4 bases from V and 4 bases from J, with 10 bases between. Germline V gene lookup returns CDR1 MGHRA and CDR2 YSYEKL. This CDR3 is built from 13 residues. The CDR3, as DNA: TGCGCCAGCAGCCCCCAGCAGGGCACTGAAGCTTTCTTT. Its protein is CASSPQQGTEAFF.

V is TRBV10-2 and J is TRBJ2-5, with D uncertain. V was trimmed by 0 bases and J by 0 bases, leaving 2 bases between them. Germline lookup yields CDR1 WSHSY and CDR2 SAAADI. The CDR3 is 13 amino acids. In DNA, the CDR3 is TGCGCCAGCAGTGAGTCGTACCAAGAGACCCAGTACTTC. It encodes CASSESYQETQYF.

The genes are TRBV4-1 and TRBJ1-1; D uncertain. The germline CDR1 and CDR2 sequences are MGHRA and YSYEKL. Trimming stripped 4 bases from V and 2 bases from J, with 11 bases between. The CDR3 is 14 amino acids. CDR3: CASSPVPDNTEAFF. As DNA, the CDR3 is TGCGCCAGCAGCCCTGTCCCGGACAACACTGAAGCTTTCTTT.

The chain combines TRBV29-1 with TRBJ2-2; D is undetermined. Between the trimmed V and J ends, which lost 6 bases and 6 bases, there was a span of 8 bases. The germline V gene encodes CDR1 SQVTM and CDR2 ANQGSEA. This CDR3 region has 11 residues. The CDR3 region has the DNA TGCAGCGTCCTTTCGGCCGGGGAGCTGTTTTTT. Encoded protein: CSVLSAGELFF.

The CDR3 DNA reads TGTGCCAGCAGTGCGGACAGGGGAGCTGAAGCTTTCTTT. Protein product: CASSADRGAEAFF. V gene TRBV28 combines with J gene TRBJ1-1, with 9 bases fitting TRBD1. The CDR3 is 13 residues long. Germline loops: CDR1 MDHEN, CDR2 SYDVKM. With 5 bases clipped from V and 6 bases from J, the junction kept 4 bases outside the gene matches.

The chain carries TRBV15 and TRBJ2-2; D ambiguous. The CDR3 sequence is 13 residues long. V gave up 6 bases and J gave up 7 bases, with 12 bases separating them. From germline, CDR1 is LNHNV and CDR2 YYDKDF (reference sequence). The DNA for the CDR3 is TGTGCCACCAGTGGCAAGTCGGGCGGGGAGCTGTTTTTT. It specifies CATSGKSGGELFF.

The chain carries TRBV7-2 and TRBJ1-1, with a possible D match to TRBD1 (6 bases). The CDR3 is made up of 17 amino acids. The germline gives CDR1 SGHTA, CDR2 FQGNSA. V gave up 5 bases and J gave up 0 bases, with 19 bases separating them. The CDR3, as DNA: TGTGCCAGCAGCCCTAACGCCGCCACAGGGCTGAACACTGAAGCTTTCTTT. Amino acid sequence: CASSPNAATGLNTEAFF. Drawing the rest from reference TRBV7-2 and TRBJ1-1, the complete variable domain is GAGVSQSPSNKVTEKGKDVELRCDPISGHTALYWYRQSLGQGLEFLIYFQGNSAPDKSGLPSDRFSAERTGGSVSTLTIQRTQQEDSAVYLCASSPNAATGLNTEAFFGQGTRLTVV.

The CDR3 sequence: CASSQDKGPDTEAFF. CDR3 bases: TGCGCCAGCAGCCAAGACAAGGGGCCCGATACTGAAGCTTTCTTT. This sequence joins TRBV4-1 and TRBJ1-1; a possible D gene is TRBD1 (5 bases). The CDR3 extends over 15 amino acids. The ends were cut back, 0 bases at V and 5 bases at J, with 13 bases in the middle. Germline CDR1 and CDR2: MGHRA and YSYEKL.

The chain joins TRBV7-9 to TRBJ2-7, with a weak D call TRBD1 (5 bases). V lost 2 bases and J 0 bases, leaving 11 bases between the germline ends. The V gene's germline CDR1 is SEHNR and CDR2 FQNEAQ (reference sequence). The CDR3 consists of 15 residues. CDR3 protein: CASSLSGLGSYEQYF. CDR3 in DNA: TGTGCCAGCAGCTTATCAGGGTTAGGCTCCTACGAGCAGTACTTC. Full variable domain (rest looked up from reference TRBV7-9 and TRBJ2-7): DTGVSQNPRHKITKRGQNVTFRCDPISEHNRLYWYRQTLGQGPEFLTYFQNEAQLEKSRLLSDRFSAERPKGSFSTLEIQRTEQGDSAMYLCASSLSGLGSYEQYFGPGTRLTVT.

The chain links TRBV5-4 to TRBJ2-1; 12 bases fit TRBD1. The CDR3 consists of 15 residues. The junction had 7 bases not matched to a gene; V was cut back by 4 bases and J by 8 bases. CDR1 is SGHNT and CDR2 is YYREEE in the germline V gene (reference sequence). The CDR3 is CASSLPGQGADEQFF. The CDR3 region has the DNA TGTGCCAGCAGCCTCCCGGGACAGGGGGCCGATGAGCAGTTCTTC.

This clonotype was recorded once. The chain uses TRBV6-5 and TRBJ1-1; D not resolved. CDR3 size: 13 residues. The V gene lost 11 bases and the J gene lost 0 bases, with 13 bases spanning the gap. Germline CDR1 MNHEY, CDR2 SVGAGI. CDR3 sequence: CAAVGSMNTEAFF. The CDR3 DNA sequence: TGTGCCGCCGTTGGAAGCATGAACACTGAAGCTTTCTTT.

The chain carries TRBV11-2 and TRBJ2-3, with 9 bases that match TRBD2. V lost 0 bases to trimming and J lost 0 bases; unmatched junction nucleotides: 7. The CDR3 consists of 18 residues. Germline CDR1 reads SGHAT; CDR2 reads FQNNGV. CDR3 residues: CASSLDPRLAESTDTQYF. CDR3 bases: TGTGCCAGCAGCTTAGATCCCCGACTAGCGGAGAGCACAGATACGCAGTATTTT.

The V gene is TRBV20-1, the J gene TRBJ2-3; no reliable D call. CDR3 size: 13 residues. The germline V gene encodes CDR1 DFQATT and CDR2 SNEGSKA (reference sequence). Trimming pared 6 bases from V and 4 bases from J, leaving 14 bases between. This chain's CDR3 is CSAKQGYADTQYF. CDR3 bases: TGCAGTGCCAAGCAAGGGTACGCAGATACGCAGTATTTT.

The chain couples TRBV29-1 to TRBJ2-2; the match to TRBD2 covers 12 bases. The germline CDR1 and CDR2 sequences are SQVTM and ANQGSEA. CDR3 size: 18 residues. V lost 0 bases, J lost 7 bases, and 12 bases stayed unmatched. The CDR3 loop is CSVEDPTASGRAFGELFF. The CDR3 DNA is TGCAGCGTTGAAGATCCGACTGCTAGCGGGAGGGCCTTCGGGGAGCTGTTTTTT.

In this sample, this clonotype turned up a few times. This chain links TRBV24-1 with TRBJ2-2; perhaps TRBD2 as D (5 bases). CDR1 and CDR2 (germline): KGHDR, SFDVKD. The V end lost 3 bases, the J end lost 6 bases, and 10 bases lay between the germline ends. This CDR3 is built from 14 residues. The CDR3 sequence: CATSDHDYAGELFF. For the CDR3, the DNA is TGTGCCACCAGTGATCATGACTACGCCGGGGAGCTGTTTTTT.

The rearrangement links TRBV29-1 to TRBJ2-7; 8 nucleotides line up with TRBD1. The CDR3 is made up of 13 amino acids. With 5 bases clipped from V and 1 base from J, the junction kept 4 bases outside the gene matches. Germline CDR1 SQVTM, CDR2 ANQGSEA. DNA of the CDR3: TGCAGCGTTAGGACAGGGAGATCCTACGAGCAGTACTTC. It yields the protein CSVRTGRSYEQYF.

J is TRBJ2-2 and V is TRBV5-6, with 13 bases that match TRBD2. J was trimmed by 1 base and V by 4 bases; bases with no gene match: 10. Per the germline V gene, CDR1 is SGHDT and CDR2 is YYEEEE. This CDR3 has 19 residues. CDR3 loop: CASSRLAGGPTLNTGELFF. CDR3 DNA: TGTGCCAGCAGCCGACTAGCGGGGGGACCAACTTTGAACACCGGGGAGCTGTTTTTT.

CDR3 sequence: CASSQHPGNQPQHF. DNA of the CDR3: TGCGCCAGCAGCCAACATCCAGGGAATCAGCCCCAGCATTTT. J is TRBJ1-5 and V is TRBV4-1; weak D call: TRBD1 (5 bases). Trimming took 2 bases from V and 4 from J, leaving 9 bases between them. The CDR3 runs to 14 residues. Germline assignment: CDR1 MGHRA and CDR2 YSYEKL.

The chain recombines TRBV10-3 with TRBJ2-5; no reliable D call. Trimming removed 0 bases from V and 1 base from J, with 3 bases in between. The CDR3 runs to 13 residues. Germline values: CDR1 ENHRY, CDR2 SYGVKD. The CDR3, as DNA: TGTGCCATCAGTGAGTCGGCCCAAGAGACCCAGTACTTC. Encoded protein: CAISESAQETQYF.

The chain joins TRBV7-9 to TRBJ2-2; TRBD1 agrees at 8 bases. This CDR3 has 17 amino acids. Germline V CDR1 and CDR2: SEHNR, FQNEAQ (reference sequence). The junction had 12 bases not matched to a gene; V was cut back by 5 bases and J by 4 bases. The CDR3 nucleotides read TGTGCCAGCAGCATTCAGGGGGCAGGGGGCCTCACCGGGGAGCTGTTTTTT. It translates to CASSIQGAGGLTGELFF.

V gene TRBV4-1 combines with J gene TRBJ2-7, with 7 positions matching TRBD2. The CDR3 contains 15 residues. The germline gives CDR1 MGHRA, CDR2 YSYEKL. V lost 4 bases, J lost 2 bases, and 8 bases stayed unmatched. As DNA, the CDR3 is TGCGCCAGCAGCCCTCAGCGGGGAGGTCCCTACGAGCAGTACTTC. This encodes CASSPQRGGPYEQYF.

This sequence joins TRBV7-2 and TRBJ1-5, with 7 bases lining up with TRBD1. The junction had 7 bases not matched to a gene; V was cut back by 5 bases and J by 0 bases. Per germline, CDR1 SGHTA and CDR2 FQGNSA. The CDR3 sequence is 16 residues long. The CDR3 region is CASSQTGILSNQPQHF. The CDR3 coding sequence is TGTGCCAGCAGCCAGACAGGGATCCTTAGCAATCAGCCCCAGCATTTT.

The genes are TRBV4-1 and TRBJ1-1, with 7 bases identical to TRBD1. Trimming at V came to 1 base and at J to 4 bases, leaving 6 bases not matched to a gene. The CDR3 contains 15 residues. CDR1 is MGHRA, CDR2 YSYEKL, per germline. CDR3 residues: CASSQGEAGGTEAFF. The CDR3 region has the DNA TGCGCCAGCAGCCAAGGAGAAGCAGGGGGCACTGAAGCTTTCTTT.

The chain uses TRBV4-1 and TRBJ2-6; D not certain. Looked up from germline, CDR1 is MGHRA and CDR2 is YSYEKL. Between the trimmed V and J ends, which lost 0 bases and 0 bases, there was a span of 15 bases. The CDR3 contains 19 residues. CDR3 residues: CASSQDVGKIFSGANVLTF. CDR3 in DNA: TGCGCCAGCAGCCAAGACGTAGGGAAAATTTTCTCTGGGGCCAACGTCCTGACTTTC.

This clonotype was picked up a small number of times. The chain is built from TRBV5-5 and TRBJ1-2; D is undetermined. Trimming pared 0 bases from V and 8 bases from J, leaving 5 bases between. The CDR3 consists of 11 residues. Germline V gives CDR1 SGHKS, CDR2 YYEKEE (reference sequence). The CDR3 sequence is CASSLAGGYTF. CDR3 bases: TGTGCCAGCAGCTTGGCGGGAGGCTACACCTTC.

The chain is built from TRBV27 and TRBJ2-1, with D possibly being TRBD1 or TRBD2 (5 bases each). Germline V gene data show CDR1 as MNHEY and CDR2 as SMNVEV (reference sequence). Trimming stripped 2 bases from V and 6 bases from J, with 11 bases between. This CDR3 spans 14 amino acids. The chain's CDR3 is CASSLSQRGNEQFF. The CDR3 nucleotides are TGTGCCAGCAGTTTAAGTCAGAGGGGCAATGAGCAGTTCTTC.